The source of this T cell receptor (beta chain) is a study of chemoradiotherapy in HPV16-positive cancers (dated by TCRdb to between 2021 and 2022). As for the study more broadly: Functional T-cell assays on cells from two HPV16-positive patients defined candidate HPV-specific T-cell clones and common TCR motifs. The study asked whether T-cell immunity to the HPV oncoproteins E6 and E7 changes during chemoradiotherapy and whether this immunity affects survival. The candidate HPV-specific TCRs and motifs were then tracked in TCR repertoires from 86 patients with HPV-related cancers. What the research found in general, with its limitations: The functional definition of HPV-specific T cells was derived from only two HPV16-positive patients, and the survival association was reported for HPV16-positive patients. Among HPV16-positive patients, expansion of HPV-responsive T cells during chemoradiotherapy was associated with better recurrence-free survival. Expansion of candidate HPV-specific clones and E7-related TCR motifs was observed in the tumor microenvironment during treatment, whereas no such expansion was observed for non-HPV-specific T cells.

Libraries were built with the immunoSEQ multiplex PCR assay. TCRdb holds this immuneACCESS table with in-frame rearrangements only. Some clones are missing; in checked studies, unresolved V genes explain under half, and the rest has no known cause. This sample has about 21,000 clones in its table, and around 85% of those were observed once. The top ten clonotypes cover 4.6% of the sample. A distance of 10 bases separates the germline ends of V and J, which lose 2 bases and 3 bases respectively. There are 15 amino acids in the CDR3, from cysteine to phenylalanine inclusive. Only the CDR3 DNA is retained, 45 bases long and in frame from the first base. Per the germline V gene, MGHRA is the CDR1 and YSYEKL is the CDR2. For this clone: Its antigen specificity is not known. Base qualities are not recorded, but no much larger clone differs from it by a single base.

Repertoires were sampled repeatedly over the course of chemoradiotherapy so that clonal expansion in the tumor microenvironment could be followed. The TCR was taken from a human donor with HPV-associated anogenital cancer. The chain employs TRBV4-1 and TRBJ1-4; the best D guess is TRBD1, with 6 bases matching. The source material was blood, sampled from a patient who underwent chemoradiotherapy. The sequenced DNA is TGCGCCAGCAGCCAAACAGGGCGGGCTAATGAAAAACTGTTTTTT. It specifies CASSQTGRANEKLFF.